These 8 T cell receptor beta chains originate from one sample sequenced in a study of blood T cell repertoires in COVID-19. Here immunoSEQ multiplex PCR was the method, and the copy in TCRdb shows in-frame clones only, minus some. The table has hundreds of thousands of clones, 86% seen once. Sequencing input: PBMCs or T cells enriched from blood (not recorded which). These receptors all come from a man aged 18-30 years who had recovered from COVID-19.

This chain uses TRBV6-5 with TRBJ2-5; perhaps TRBD1 as D (5 bases). CDR3 length equals 12 residues. Per germline, CDR1 MNHEY and CDR2 SVGAGI. The V gene lost 5 bases and the J gene lost 9 bases, with 13 bases spanning the gap. The CDR3, as DNA: TGTGCCAGCAGTCTCCTCCCAGGGCCCCAGTACTTC. Encoded protein: CASSLLPGPQYF.

This chain connects TRBV2 to TRBJ2-1; TRBD2 agrees at 11 bases. The CDR3 has 15 residues. Germline V CDR1 and CDR2: SNHLY, FYNNEI. Trimming at V came to 5 bases and at J to 7 bases, leaving 7 bases not matched to a gene. CDR3 loop: CASSYTSGSENEQFF. The CDR3 DNA reads TGTGCCAGCAGTTACACTAGCGGGAGCGAAAATGAGCAGTTCTTC.

This chain uses TRBV4-2 with TRBJ2-7; 12 nucleotides align to TRBD1. Germline CDR1 LGHNA, CDR2 YNFKEQ. Unmatched junction bases numbered 5, after V lost 4 bases and J lost 4 bases. The CDR3 loop spans 15 amino acids. The CDR3: CASSLGTGGRYEQYF. The CDR3 coding sequence is TGTGCCAGCAGCCTAGGGACAGGGGGCAGGTACGAGCAGTACTTC.

V usage is TRBV19 and J usage is TRBJ1-3, with D perhaps TRBD1 (6 bases). Germline V CDR1 and CDR2: LNHDA, SQIVND (reference sequence). V was cut by 4 bases and J by 8 bases, with 15 bases left in between. CDR3 length: 14 residues. Here the CDR3 DNA reads TGTGCCAGTAGTACGGGGACACCGGCCGACACCATATATTTT. Translating gives CASSTGTPADTIYF.

The chain combines TRBV5-1 with TRBJ1-1; weak D call: TRBD1 (5 bases). The CDR3 runs to 15 residues. Germline V gives CDR1 SGHRS, CDR2 YFSETQ. Trimming stripped 3 bases from V and 3 bases from J, with 15 bases between. CDR3 protein: CASSWGSPPDTEAFF. CDR3 DNA sequence: TGCGCCAGCAGCTGGGGCTCTCCACCGGACACTGAAGCTTTCTTT. The full variable domain, in which reference TRBV5-1 and TRBJ1-1 provide the parts outside the CDR3, is KAGVTQTPRYLIKTRGQQVTLSCSPISGHRSVSWYQQTPGQGLQFLFEYFSETQRNKGNFPGRFSGRQFSNSRSEMNVSTLELGDSALYLCASSWGSPPDTEAFFGQGTRLTVV.

This chain joins TRBV10-1 and TRBJ2-2; maybe TRBD1 (6 bases). This CDR3 has 15 amino acids. Deletions cut 4 bases from V and 5 bases from J, with 14 bases between. Germline CDR1 WNHNN, CDR2 SYGVQD (reference sequence). CDR3 sequence: CASSGGDQGTGELFF. The CDR3 DNA sequence: TGCGCCAGCAGTGGGGGAGACCAGGGGACCGGGGAGCTGTTTTTT.

This CDR3 is CASTSGRTDTQYF. CDR3 in DNA: TGTGCCAGTACGTCAGGCCGCACAGATACGCAGTATTTT. The rearrangement links TRBV19 to TRBJ2-3; no firm D call. CDR1 is LNHDA, CDR2 SQIVND, per germline (reference sequence). The CDR3 totals 13 residues. V shed 7 bases and J shed 1 base, with 9 bases lying between them.

V is TRBV19 and J is TRBJ2-5; 7 nucleotides agree with TRBD2. The CDR3 has 17 residues. CDR1 LNHDA and CDR2 SQIVND come from the germline V gene (reference sequence). The J segment lost 0 bases and the V segment lost 3 bases, leaving 10 bases of the junction unmatched. As DNA, the CDR3 is TGTGCCAGTAGTATCATCTCCCTAGCGGATAACCAAGAGACCCAGTACTTC. Amino acid sequence: CASSIISLADNQETQYF.